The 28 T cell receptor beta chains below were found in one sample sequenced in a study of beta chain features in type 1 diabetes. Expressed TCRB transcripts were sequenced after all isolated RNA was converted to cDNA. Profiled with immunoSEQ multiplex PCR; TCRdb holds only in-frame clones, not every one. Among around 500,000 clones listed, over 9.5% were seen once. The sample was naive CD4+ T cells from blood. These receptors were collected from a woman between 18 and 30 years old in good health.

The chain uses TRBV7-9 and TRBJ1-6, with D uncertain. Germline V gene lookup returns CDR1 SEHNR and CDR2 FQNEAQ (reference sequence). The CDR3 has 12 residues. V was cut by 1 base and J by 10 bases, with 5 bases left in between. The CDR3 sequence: CASSLDGSPLHF. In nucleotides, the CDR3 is TGTGCCAGCAGCTTAGACGGGTCACCCCTCCACTTT.

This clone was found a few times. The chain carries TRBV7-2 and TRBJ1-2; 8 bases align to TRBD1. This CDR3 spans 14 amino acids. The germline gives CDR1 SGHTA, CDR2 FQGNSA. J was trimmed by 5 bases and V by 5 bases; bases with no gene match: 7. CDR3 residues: CASSRQGARYGYTF. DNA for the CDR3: TGTGCCAGCAGCCGTCAGGGGGCCCGGTATGGCTACACCTTC.

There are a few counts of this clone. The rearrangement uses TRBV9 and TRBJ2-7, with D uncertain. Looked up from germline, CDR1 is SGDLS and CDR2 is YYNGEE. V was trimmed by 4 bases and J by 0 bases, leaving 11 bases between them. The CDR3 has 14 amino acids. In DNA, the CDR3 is TGTGCCAGCAGCACCTCCGTGAACTCCTACGAGCAGTACTTC. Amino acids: CASSTSVNSYEQYF.

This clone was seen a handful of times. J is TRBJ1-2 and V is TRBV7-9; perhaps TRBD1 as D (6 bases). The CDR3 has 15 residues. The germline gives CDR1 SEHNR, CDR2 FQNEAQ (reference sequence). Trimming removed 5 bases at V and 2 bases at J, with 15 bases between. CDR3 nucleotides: TGTGCCAGCAGCACACAGGGAGGTGGAAACTATGGCTACACCTTC. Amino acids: CASSTQGGGNYGYTF.

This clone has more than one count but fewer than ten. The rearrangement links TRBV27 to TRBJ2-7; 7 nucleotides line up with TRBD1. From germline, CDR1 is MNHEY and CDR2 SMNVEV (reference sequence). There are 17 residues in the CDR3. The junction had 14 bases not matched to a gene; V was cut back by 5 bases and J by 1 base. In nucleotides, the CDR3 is TGTGCCAGCAGTAGGGGCACTTACAGGGGACGTTCCTACGAGCAGTACTTC. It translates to CASSRGTYRGRSYEQYF.

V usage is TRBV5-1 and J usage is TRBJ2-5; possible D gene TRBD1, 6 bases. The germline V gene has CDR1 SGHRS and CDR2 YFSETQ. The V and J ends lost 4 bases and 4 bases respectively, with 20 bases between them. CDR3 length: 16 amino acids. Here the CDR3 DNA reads TGCGCCAGCAGCCCCGAGGGACACCCAACGGGAGAGACCCAGTACTTC. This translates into CASSPEGHPTGETQYF.

CDR3 loop: CSVEGSTEAFF. CDR3 DNA: TGCAGCGTTGAGGGCAGCACTGAAGCTTTCTTT. The V call is TRBV29-1, the J call TRBJ1-1; no clear D gene. V lost 3 bases and J 4 bases, leaving 6 bases between the germline ends. CDR3 length: 11 amino acids. Germline V gene lookup returns CDR1 SQVTM and CDR2 ANQGSEA.

The CDR3 nucleotides read TGTGCCAGCAGCCCTGGGTGGGGTGTTAGCACAGATACGCAGTATTTT. Protein product: CASSPGWGVSTDTQYF. The chain combines TRBV7-2 with TRBJ2-3; D remains ambiguous. Germline V CDR1 and CDR2: SGHTA, FQGNSA. The length of the CDR3 is 16 residues. The ends were cut back, 5 bases at V and 0 bases at J, with 15 bases in the middle.

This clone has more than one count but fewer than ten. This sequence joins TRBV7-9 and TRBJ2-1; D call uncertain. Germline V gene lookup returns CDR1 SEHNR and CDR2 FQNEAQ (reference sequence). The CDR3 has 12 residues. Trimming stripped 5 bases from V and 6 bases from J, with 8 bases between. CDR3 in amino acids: CASSRLLNEQFF. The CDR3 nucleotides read TGTGCCAGCAGCAGACTCCTCAATGAGCAGTTCTTC.

CDR3 DNA sequence: TGTGCCAGCAGCCGCCGGGACCAGGTGACCCAGTACTTC. Amino acid sequence: CASSRRDQVTQYF. The V call is TRBV7-2, the J call TRBJ2-5; D is possibly TRBD1 or TRBD2 (5 bases each). V shed 5 bases and J shed 7 bases, with 14 bases lying between them. CDR1 and CDR2 (germline): SGHTA, FQGNSA. This CDR3 is 13 amino acids long.

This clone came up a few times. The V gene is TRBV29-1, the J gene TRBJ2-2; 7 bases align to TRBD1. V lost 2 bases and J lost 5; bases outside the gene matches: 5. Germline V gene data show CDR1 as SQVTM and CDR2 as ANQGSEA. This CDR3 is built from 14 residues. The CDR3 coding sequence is TGCAGCGTTGAACCGGGACAGAAGACCGGGGAGCTGTTTTTT. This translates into CSVEPGQKTGELFF.

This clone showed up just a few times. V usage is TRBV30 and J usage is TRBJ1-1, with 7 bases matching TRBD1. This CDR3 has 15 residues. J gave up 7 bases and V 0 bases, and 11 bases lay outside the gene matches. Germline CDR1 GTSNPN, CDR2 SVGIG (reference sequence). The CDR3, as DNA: TGTGCCTGGAGTGTACGAAACAGGGGACGTGTTGAAGCTTTCTTT. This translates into CAWSVRNRGRVEAFF.

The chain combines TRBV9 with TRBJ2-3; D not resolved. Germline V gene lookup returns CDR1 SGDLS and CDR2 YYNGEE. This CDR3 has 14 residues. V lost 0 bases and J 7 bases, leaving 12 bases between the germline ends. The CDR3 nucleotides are TGTGCCAGCAGCGTAGTAACAAGCGCAAATACGCAGTATTTT. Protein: CASSVVTSANTQYF.

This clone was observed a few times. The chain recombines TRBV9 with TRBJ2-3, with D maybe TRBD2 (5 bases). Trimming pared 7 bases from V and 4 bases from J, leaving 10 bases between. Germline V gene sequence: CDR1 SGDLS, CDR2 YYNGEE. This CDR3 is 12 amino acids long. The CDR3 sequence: CASQPGADTQYF. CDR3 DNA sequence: TGTGCCAGCCAGCCCGGGGCAGATACGCAGTATTTT.

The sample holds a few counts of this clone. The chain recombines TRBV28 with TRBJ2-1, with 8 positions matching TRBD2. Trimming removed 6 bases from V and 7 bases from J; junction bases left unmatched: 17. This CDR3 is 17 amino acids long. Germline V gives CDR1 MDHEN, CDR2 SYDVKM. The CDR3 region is CASSPPRGGRKRNEQFF. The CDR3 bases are TGTGCCAGCAGCCCCCCTCGAGGCGGGAGGAAGCGTAATGAGCAGTTCTTC.

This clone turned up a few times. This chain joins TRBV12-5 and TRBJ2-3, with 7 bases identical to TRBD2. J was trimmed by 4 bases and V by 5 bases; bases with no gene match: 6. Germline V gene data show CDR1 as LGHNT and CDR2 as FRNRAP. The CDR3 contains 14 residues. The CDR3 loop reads CASGGGSRADTQYF. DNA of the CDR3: TGTGCTAGTGGTGGCGGGAGTCGCGCAGATACGCAGTATTTT.

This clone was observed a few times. CDR3 loop: CASRDRDRATDTQYF. CDR3 nucleotides: TGTGCCAGCAGGGATCGGGACAGGGCTACAGATACGCAGTATTTT. The chain couples TRBV28 to TRBJ2-3; the match to TRBD1 covers 9 bases. With 6 bases clipped from V and 3 bases from J, the junction kept 7 bases outside the gene matches. Germline V gives CDR1 MDHEN, CDR2 SYDVKM. The CDR3 consists of 15 residues.

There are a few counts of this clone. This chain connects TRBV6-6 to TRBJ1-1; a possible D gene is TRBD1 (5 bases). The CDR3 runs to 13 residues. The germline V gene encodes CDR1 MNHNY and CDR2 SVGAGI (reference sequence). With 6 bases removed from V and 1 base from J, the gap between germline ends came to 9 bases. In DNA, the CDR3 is TGTGCCAGCAGATACGACAGGAACACTGAAGCTTTCTTT. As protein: CASRYDRNTEAFF.

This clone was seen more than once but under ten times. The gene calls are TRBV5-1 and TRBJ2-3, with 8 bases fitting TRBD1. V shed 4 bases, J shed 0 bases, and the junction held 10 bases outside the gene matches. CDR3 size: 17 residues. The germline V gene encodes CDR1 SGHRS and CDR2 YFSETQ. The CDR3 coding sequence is TGCGCCAGCAGCCCCGGGACAGGTCGTATTAGCACAGATACGCAGTATTTT. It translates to CASSPGTGRISTDTQYF.

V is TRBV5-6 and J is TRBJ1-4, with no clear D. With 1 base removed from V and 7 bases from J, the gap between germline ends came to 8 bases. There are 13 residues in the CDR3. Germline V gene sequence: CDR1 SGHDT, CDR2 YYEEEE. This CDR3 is CASSLYASEKLFF. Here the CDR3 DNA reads TGTGCCAGCAGCTTGTACGCCAGTGAAAAACTGTTTTTT.

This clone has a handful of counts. CDR3 sequence (DNA): TGCAGCGTTGGAGGAGAACGAGGCTACACCTTC. Its translation is CSVGGERGYTF. The genes are TRBV29-1 and TRBJ1-2; the D is unclear. Germline V gives CDR1 SQVTM, CDR2 ANQGSEA. Between the trimmed V and J ends, which lost 4 bases and 8 bases, there was a span of 11 bases. The CDR3 is 11 residues long.

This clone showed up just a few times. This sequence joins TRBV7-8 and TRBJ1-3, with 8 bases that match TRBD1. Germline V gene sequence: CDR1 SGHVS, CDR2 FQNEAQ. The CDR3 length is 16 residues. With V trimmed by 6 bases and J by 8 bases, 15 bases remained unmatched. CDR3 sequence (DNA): TGTGCCAGCAGAACCCCGTTGGGCAGGGGGCGATACACCATATATTTT. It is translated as CASRTPLGRGRYTIYF.

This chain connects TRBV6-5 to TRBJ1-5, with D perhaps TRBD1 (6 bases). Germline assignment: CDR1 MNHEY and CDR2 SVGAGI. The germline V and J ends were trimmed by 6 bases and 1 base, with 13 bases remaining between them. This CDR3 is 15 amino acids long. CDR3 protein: CASRAQGMSNQPQHF. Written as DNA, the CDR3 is TGTGCCAGCAGGGCACAGGGAATGAGCAATCAGCCCCAGCATTTT.

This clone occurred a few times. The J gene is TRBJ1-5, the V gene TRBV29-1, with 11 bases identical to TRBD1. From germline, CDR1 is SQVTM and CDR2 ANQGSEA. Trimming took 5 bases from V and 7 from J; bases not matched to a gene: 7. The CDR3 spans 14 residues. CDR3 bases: TGCAGCGTTAGGGACAGGGGGACAGGGCAGCCCCAGCATTTT. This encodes CSVRDRGTGQPQHF.

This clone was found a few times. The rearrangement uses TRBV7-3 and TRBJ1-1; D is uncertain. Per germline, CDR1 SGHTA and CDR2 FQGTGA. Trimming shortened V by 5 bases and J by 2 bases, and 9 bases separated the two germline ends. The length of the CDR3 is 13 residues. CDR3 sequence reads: CASSTDLNTEAFF. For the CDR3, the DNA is TGTGCCAGCAGCACGGATTTAAACACTGAAGCTTTCTTT. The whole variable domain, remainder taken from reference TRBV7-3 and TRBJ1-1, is GAGVSQTPSNKVTEKGKYVELRCDPISGHTALYWYRQSLGQGPEFLIYFQGTGAADDSGLPNDRFFAVRPEGSVSTLKIQRTERGDSAVYLCASSTDLNTEAFFGQGTRLTVV.

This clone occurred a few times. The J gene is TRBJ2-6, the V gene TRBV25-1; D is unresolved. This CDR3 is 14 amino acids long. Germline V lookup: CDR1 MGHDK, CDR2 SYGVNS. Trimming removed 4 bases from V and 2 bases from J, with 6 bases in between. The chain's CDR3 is CASSGAAGANVLTF. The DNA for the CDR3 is TGTGCCAGCAGTGGGGCAGCTGGGGCCAACGTCCTGACTTTC.

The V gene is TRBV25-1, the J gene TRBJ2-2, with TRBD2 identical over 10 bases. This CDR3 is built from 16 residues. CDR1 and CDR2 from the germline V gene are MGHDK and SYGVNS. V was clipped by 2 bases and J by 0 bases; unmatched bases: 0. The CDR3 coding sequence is TGTGCCAGCAGTGAACTAGCGGGGGCGAACACCGGGGAGCTGTTTTTT. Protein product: CASSELAGANTGELFF.

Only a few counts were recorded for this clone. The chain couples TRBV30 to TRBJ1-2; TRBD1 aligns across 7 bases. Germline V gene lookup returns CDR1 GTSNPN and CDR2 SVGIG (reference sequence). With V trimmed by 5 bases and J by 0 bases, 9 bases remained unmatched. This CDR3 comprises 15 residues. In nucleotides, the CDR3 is TGTGCCTGGGTGGTAGGGGGCCCCACTAACTATGGCTACACCTTC. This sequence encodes CAWVVGGPTNYGYTF.